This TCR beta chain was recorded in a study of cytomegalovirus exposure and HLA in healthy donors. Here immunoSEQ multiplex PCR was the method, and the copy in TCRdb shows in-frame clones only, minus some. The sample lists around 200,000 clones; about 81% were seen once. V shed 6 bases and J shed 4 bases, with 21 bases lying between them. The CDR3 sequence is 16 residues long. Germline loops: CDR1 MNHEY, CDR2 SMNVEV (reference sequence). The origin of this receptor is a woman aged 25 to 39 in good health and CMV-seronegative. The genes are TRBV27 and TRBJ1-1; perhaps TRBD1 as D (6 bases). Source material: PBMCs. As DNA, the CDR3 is TGTGCCAGCAGCCTTGGCCTGGGGGCCTACGGCACTGAAGCTTTCTTT. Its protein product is CASSLGLGAYGTEAFF.